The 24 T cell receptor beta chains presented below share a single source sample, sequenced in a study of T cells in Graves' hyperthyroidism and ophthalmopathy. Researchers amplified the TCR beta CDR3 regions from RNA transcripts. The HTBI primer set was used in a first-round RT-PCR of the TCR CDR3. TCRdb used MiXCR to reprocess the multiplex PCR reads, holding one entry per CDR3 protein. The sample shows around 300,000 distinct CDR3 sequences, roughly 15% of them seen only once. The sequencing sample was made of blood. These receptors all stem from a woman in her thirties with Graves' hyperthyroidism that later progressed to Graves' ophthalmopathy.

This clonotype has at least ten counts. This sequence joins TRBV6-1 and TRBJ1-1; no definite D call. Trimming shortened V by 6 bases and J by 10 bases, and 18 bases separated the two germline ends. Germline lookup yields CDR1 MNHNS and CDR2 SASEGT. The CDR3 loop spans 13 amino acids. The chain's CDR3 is CASSRRDGRGAFF. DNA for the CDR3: TGTGCCAGCAGCAGGAGAGATGGGAGAGGAGCTTTCTTT.

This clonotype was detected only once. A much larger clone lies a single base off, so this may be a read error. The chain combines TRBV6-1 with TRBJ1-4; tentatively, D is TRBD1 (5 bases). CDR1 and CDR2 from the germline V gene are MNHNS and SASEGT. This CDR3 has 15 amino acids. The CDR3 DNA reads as TGTGCCAGCGGTGAAGGGGCTCTTGGACTTGAAAAACTGTTTTTT. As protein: CASGEGALGLEKLFF.

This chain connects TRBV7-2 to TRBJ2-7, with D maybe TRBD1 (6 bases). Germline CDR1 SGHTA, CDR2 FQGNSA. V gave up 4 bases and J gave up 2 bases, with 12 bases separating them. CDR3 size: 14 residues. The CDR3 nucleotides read TGTGCCAGCAGCTGGGGTTCAGGGGCCTACGAGCAGTACTTC. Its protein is CASSWGSGAYEQYF.

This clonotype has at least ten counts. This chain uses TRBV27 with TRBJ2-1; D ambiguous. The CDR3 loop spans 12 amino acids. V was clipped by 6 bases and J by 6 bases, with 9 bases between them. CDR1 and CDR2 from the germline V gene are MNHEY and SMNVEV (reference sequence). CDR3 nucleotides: TGTGCCAGCAGCCCTTCAATCAATGAGCAGTTCTTC. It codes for CASSPSINEQFF.

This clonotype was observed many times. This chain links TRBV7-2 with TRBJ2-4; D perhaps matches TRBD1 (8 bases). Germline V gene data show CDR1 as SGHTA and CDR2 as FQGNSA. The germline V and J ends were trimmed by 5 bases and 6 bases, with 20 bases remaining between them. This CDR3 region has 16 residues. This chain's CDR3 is CASSTGGTGARNIQYF. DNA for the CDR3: TGTGCCAGCAGCACCGGGGGGACAGGAGCGAGAAACATTCAGTACTTC. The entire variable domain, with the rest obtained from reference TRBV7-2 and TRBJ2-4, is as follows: GAGVSQSPSNKVTEKGKDVELRCDPISGHTALYWYRQSLGQGLEFLIYFQGNSAPDKSGLPSDRFSAERTGGSVSTLTIQRTQQEDSAVYLCASSTGGTGARNIQYFGAGTRLSVL.

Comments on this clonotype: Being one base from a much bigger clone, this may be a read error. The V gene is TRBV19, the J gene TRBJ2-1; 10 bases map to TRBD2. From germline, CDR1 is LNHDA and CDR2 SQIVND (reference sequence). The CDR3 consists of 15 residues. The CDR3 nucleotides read TGTGCCAGTGGTATCCTAGCGGGAGCTTACAATGAGCAGTTCTTC. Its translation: CASGILAGAYNEQFF.

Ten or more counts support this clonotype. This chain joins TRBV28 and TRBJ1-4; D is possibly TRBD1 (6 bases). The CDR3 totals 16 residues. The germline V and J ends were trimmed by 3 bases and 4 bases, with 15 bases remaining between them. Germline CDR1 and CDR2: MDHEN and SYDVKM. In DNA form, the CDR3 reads TGTGCCAGCAGTTTCGGCTGGGACACTTATAATGAAAAACTGTTTTTT. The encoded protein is CASSFGWDTYNEKLFF.

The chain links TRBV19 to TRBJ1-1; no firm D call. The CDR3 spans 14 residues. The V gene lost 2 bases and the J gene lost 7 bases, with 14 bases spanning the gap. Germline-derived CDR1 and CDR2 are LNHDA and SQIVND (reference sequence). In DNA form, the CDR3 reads TGTGCCAGTAGTATAAAGTCCGGGAATCATGAAGCTTTCTTT. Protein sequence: CASSIKSGNHEAFF.

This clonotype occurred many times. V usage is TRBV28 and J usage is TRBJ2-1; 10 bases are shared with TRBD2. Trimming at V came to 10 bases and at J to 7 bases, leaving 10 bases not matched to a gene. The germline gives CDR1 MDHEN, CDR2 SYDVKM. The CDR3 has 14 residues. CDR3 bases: TGTGCCACCCTCCTAGCGGGAGTTACGAATGAGCAGTTCTTC. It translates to CATLLAGVTNEQFF.

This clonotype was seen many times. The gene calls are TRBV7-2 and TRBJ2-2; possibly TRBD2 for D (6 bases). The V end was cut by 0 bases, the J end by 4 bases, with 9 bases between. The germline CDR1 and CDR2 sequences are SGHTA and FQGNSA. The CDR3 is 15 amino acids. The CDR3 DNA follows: TGTGCCAGCAGCTTAGCGGTGGGGGGCACCGGGGAGCTGTTTTTT. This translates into CASSLAVGGTGELFF.

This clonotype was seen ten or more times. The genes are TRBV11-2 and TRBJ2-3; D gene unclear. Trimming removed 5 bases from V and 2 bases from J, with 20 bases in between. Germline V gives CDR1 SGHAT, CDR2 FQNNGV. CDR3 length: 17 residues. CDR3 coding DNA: TGTGCCAGCAGCGACACGCTGGGCAGAGTCTTCACAGATACGCAGTATTTT. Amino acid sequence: CASSDTLGRVFTDTQYF.

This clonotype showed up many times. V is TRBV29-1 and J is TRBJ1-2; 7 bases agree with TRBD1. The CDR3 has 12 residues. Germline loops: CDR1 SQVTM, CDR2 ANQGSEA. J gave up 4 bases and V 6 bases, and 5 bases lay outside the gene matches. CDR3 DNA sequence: TGCAGCGTGGGGACAGAGACCTATGGCTACACCTTC. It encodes CSVGTETYGYTF.

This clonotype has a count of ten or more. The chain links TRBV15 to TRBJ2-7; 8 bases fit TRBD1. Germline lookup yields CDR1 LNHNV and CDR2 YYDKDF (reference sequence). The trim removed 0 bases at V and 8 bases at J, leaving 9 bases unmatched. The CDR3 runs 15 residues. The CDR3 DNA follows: TGTGCCACCAGCAGAGATCTGGGGACAGGCGGTCAGCAGTACTTC. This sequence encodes CATSRDLGTGGQQYF.

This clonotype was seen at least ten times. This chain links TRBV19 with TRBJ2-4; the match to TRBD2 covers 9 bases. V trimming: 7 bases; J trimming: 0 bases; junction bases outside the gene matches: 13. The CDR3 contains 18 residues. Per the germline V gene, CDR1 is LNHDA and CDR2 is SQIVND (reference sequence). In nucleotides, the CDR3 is TGTGCCAGTACCCCCGCGGGGGGGCAGACTCGAGCCAAAAACATTCAGTACTTC. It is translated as CASTPAGGQTRAKNIQYF. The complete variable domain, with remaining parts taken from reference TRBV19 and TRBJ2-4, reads DGGITQSPKYLFRKEGQNVTLSCEQNLNHDAMYWYRQDPGQGLRLIYYSQIVNDFQKGDIAEGYSVSREKKESFPLTVTSAQKNPTAFYLCASTPAGGQTRAKNIQYFGAGTRLSVL.

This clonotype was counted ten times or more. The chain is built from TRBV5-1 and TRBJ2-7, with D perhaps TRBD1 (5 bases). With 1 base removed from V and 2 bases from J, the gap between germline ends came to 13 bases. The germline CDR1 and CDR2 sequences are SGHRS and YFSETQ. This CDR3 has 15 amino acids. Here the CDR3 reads CASSLIQGSTYEQYF. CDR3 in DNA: TGCGCCAGCAGCTTGATTCAGGGCAGCACCTACGAGCAGTACTTC.

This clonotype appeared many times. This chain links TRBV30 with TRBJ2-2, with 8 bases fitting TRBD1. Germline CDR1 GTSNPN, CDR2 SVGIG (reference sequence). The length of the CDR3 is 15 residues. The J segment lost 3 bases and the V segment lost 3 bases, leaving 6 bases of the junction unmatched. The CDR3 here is CAWRNSDRDTGELFF. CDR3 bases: TGTGCCTGGAGGAACTCGGACAGGGACACCGGGGAGCTGTTTTTT. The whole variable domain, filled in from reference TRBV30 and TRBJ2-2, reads SQTIHQWPATLVQPVGSPLSLECTVEGTSNPNLYWYRQAAGRGLQLLFYSVGIGQISSEVPQNLSASRPQDRQFILSSKKLLLSDSGFYLCAWRNSDRDTGELFFGEGSRLTVL.

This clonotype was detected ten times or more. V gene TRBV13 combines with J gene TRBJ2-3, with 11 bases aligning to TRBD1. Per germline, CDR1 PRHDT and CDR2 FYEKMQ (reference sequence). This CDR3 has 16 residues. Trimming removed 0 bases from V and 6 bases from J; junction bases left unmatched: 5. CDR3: CASSLGRTGGADTQYF. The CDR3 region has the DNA TGTGCCAGCAGCTTAGGCCGGACAGGGGGCGCGGATACGCAGTATTTT. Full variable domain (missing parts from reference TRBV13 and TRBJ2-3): AAGVIQSPRHLIKEKRETATLKCYPIPRHDTVYWYQQGPGQDPQFLISFYEKMQSDKGSIPDRFSAQQFSDYHSELNMSSLELGDSALYFCASSLGRTGGADTQYFGPGTRLTVL.

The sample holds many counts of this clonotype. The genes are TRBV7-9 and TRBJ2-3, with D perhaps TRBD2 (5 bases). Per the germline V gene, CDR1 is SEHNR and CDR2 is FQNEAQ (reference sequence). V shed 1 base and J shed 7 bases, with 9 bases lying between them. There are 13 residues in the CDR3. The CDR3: CASSLDGLHTQYF. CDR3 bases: TGTGCCAGCAGCTTAGATGGACTCCATACGCAGTATTTT.

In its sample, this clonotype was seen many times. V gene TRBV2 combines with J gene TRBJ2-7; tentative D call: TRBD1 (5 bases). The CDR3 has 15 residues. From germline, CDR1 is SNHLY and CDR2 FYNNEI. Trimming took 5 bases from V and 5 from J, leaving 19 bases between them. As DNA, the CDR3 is TGTGCCAGCAGTACACCCAGGGTTTCGGCCAACGAGCAGTACTTC. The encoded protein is CASSTPRVSANEQYF.

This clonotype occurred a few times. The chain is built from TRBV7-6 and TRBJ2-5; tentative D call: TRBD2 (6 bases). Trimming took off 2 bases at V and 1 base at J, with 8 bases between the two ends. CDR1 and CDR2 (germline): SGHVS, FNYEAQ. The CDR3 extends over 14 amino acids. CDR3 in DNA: TGTGCCAGCAGCTTACGCGGGACCCAAGAGACCCAGTACTTC. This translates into CASSLRGTQETQYF.

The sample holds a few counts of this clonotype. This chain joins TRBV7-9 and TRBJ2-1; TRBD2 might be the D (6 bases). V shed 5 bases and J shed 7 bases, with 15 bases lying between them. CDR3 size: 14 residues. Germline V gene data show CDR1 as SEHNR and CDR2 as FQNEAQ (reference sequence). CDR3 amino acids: CASSHMDYHNEQFF. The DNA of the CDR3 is TGTGCCAGCAGCCACATGGACTACCATAATGAGCAGTTCTTC.

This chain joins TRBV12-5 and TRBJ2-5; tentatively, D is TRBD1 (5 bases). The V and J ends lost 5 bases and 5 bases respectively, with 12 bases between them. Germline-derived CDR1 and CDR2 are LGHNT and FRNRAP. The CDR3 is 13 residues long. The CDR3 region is CASGAQGWETQYF. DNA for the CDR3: TGTGCTAGTGGTGCGCAGGGTTGGGAGACCCAGTACTTC.

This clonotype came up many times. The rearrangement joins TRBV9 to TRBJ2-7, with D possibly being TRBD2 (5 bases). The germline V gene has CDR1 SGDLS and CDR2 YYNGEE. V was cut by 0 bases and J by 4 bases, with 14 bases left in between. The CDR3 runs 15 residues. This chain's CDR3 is CASSVGSGTTYEQYF. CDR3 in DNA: TGTGCCAGCAGCGTAGGAAGCGGAACTACTTACGAGCAGTACTTC.

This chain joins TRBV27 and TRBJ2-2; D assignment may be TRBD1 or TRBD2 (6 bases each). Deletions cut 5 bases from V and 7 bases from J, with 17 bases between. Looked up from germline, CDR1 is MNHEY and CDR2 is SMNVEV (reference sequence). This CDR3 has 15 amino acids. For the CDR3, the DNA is TGTGCCAGCAGTCCCCCCCCCGGGGGCTTCGGGGAGCTGTTTTTT. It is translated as CASSPPPGGFGELFF.